A selection of T cell receptor beta chains follows, all from one sample in a study of blood T cell repertoires in COVID-19. Some clones are missing from TCRdb's copy, which holds only in-frame ones; the method was immunoSEQ multiplex PCR. This sample has 130,000 to 150,000 clones, with 70% to 90% found just once. Sequencing used peripheral blood. These receptor sequences come from a man aged 55 to 69 with active or convalescent COVID-19. Both conserved end residues are part of each CDR3. The order of the fields is J gene, D gene, clone size, V gene, CDR3 protein, CDR3 DNA. The D gene is left open where the match is weak. The size of a clone is reported for some rows only, either as once, few or many, or as a class for expanded clones.

TRBJ1-2,NA,NA,TRBV28,CASSLSAVYGYTF,TGTGCCAGCAGTTTATCCGCAGTCTATGGCTACACCTTC
TRBJ2-7,NA,many,TRBV24-1,CATPEGIPVGSSYEQYF,TGTGCCACCCCAGAGGGAATTCCGGTTGGGAGCTCCTACGAGCAGTACTTC
TRBJ2-5,TRBD2,NA,TRBV5-1,CASSLGSGRGETQYF,TGCGCCAGCAGCTTGGGTAGCGGGAGGGGAGAGACCCAGTACTTC
TRBJ2-3,TRBD2,few,TRBV13,CASSSGTSGRDTQYF,TGTGCCAGCAGCTCGGGGACTAGCGGGAGAGATACGCAGTATTTT
TRBJ2-5,NA,once,TRBV5-1,CASSSLGSRTQYF,TGCGCCAGCAGCTCCTTGGGCTCGAGGACCCAGTACTTC
TRBJ1-1,NA,many,TRBV2,CASRAPGQGNTEAFF,TGTGCCAGCAGAGCCCCCGGCCAGGGGAACACTGAAGCTTTCTTT
TRBJ2-1,NA,few,TRBV7-3,CASSLEGVINEQFF,TGTGCCAGCAGCTTGGAGGGAGTAATCAATGAGCAGTTCTTC
TRBJ2-1,NA,few,TRBV30,CAWSMDSSSYNEQFF,TGTGCCTGGAGTATGGACAGTAGCTCCTACAATGAGCAGTTCTTC
TRBJ2-1,NA,NA,TRBV11-2,CASSSLGGTSYNEQFF,TGTGCCAGCAGCTCTTTGGGCGGGACCTCCTACAATGAGCAGTTCTTC
TRBJ2-7,NA,few,TRBV28,CASSSFTDVSYEQYF,TGTGCCAGCAGTTCCTTCACAGATGTCTCCTACGAGCAGTACTTC
TRBJ2-1,NA,NA,TRBV10-3,CAISGSSVNSYNEQFF,TGTGCCATCAGTGGAAGTAGCGTAAACTCCTACAATGAGCAGTTCTTC
TRBJ2-3,TRBD2,NA,TRBV7-7,CASSPGQRGTQYF,TGTGCCAGCAGCCCCGGCCAGCGGGGTACGCAGTATTTT
TRBJ2-3,TRBD2,NA,TRBV7-2,CASSPARLAGELTDTQYF,TGTGCCAGCAGCCCCGCCAGACTAGCGGGAGAACTTACAGATACGCAGTATTTT
TRBJ1-4,NA,NA,TRBV18,CASSPQGGKLFF,TGTGCCAGCTCACCACAGGGAGGAAAACTGTTTTTT
TRBJ1-1,NA,NA,TRBV29-1,CSVVTQRLNTEAFF,TGCAGCGTTGTAACCCAGAGGCTGAACACTGAAGCTTTCTTT
TRBJ2-5,TRBD1,NA,TRBV5-1,CASRDGTGQETQYF,TGCGCCAGCAGGGATGGGACAGGGCAAGAGACCCAGTACTTC
TRBJ1-6,TRBD1,NA,TRBV2,CASSLGQGDNSPLHF,TGTGCCAGCAGTCTCGGACAGGGGGATAATTCACCCCTCCACTTT
TRBJ1-5,NA,NA,TRBV7-2,CASSLTRVGNQPQHF,TGTGCCAGCAGCTTAACGAGGGTAGGCAATCAGCCCCAGCATTTT
TRBJ1-2,NA,NA,TRBV3-1/TRBV3-2,CASSQDRQGTSYTF,TGTGCCAGCAGCCAAGATAGGCAGGGGACGAGCTACACCTTC
TRBJ2-1,TRBD2,NA,TRBV3-1/TRBV3-2,CASSPGTSSYNEQFF,TGTGCCAGCAGCCCCGGGACTAGCTCCTACAATGAGCAGTTCTTC
TRBJ2-1,TRBD1,NA,TRBV18,CASETGGTSYNEQFF,TGTGCCAGCGAGACAGGGGGCACTAGCTACAATGAGCAGTTCTTC
TRBJ1-4,TRBD1,NA,TRBV4-3,CASSQGVGTGDEKLFF,TGCGCCAGCAGCCAAGGGGTAGGGACAGGGGACGAAAAACTGTTTTTT
TRBJ2-7,NA,few,TRBV6-5,CASSSPLAGTREQYF,TGTGCCAGCAGTTCCCCCCTGGCGGGAACTCGCGAGCAGTACTTC
TRBJ2-1,TRBD2,many,TRBV30,CAWAGGSGGWAYNEQFF,TGTGCCTGGGCGGGGGGCAGCGGAGGATGGGCCTACAATGAGCAGTTCTTC
TRBJ2-1,TRBD2,NA,TRBV28,CASSLASGRQRNEQFF,TGTGCCAGCAGTTTGGCTAGCGGGAGACAGCGCAATGAGCAGTTCTTC
TRBJ2-2,TRBD1,few,TRBV27,CASTGTGARAGELFF,TGTGCCAGCACCGGGACAGGGGCACGCGCCGGGGAGCTGTTTTTT
TRBJ2-7,TRBD2,NA,TRBV29-1,CSAVGERGTGEQYF,TGCAGCGCCGTGGGGGAGCGGGGAACTGGGGAGCAGTACTTC
TRBJ1-3,NA,NA,TRBV5-1,CASAEDDGSTIYF,TGCGCCAGCGCCGAGGACGACGGGAGCACCATATATTTT
TRBJ2-1,TRBD2,NA,TRBV4-2,CASSQSSGRRNEQFF,TGTGCCAGCAGCCAGTCGAGCGGGAGGCGGAATGAGCAGTTCTTC
TRBJ2-7,TRBD2,NA,TRBV9,CASSPGTSGREQYF,TGTGCCAGCAGCCCCGGGACTAGCGGGAGGGAGCAGTACTTC
TRBJ1-3,NA,NA,TRBV16,CASSQFTGSSGNTIYF,TGTGCCAGCAGCCAATTCACGGGAAGCTCTGGAAACACCATATATTTT
TRBJ2-1,TRBD2,NA,TRBV4-2,CASSQGPREGWNEQFF,TGTGCCAGCAGCCAAGGCCCAAGGGAGGGTTGGAATGAGCAGTTCTTC
TRBJ2-6,NA,NA,TRBV25-1,CASSDNPGYGSGANVLTF,TGTGCCAGCAGTGATAACCCCGGGTACGGCTCTGGGGCCAACGTCCTGACTTTC
TRBJ1-6,NA,NA,TRBV4-3,CASSQLRRNSPLHF,TGCGCCAGCAGCCAACTCCGCAGGAATTCACCCCTCCACTTT
TRBJ2-1,NA,NA,TRBV15,CATSLMGVDEQFF,TGTGCCACCAGCCTAATGGGAGTTGATGAGCAGTTCTTC
TRBJ2-5,TRBD2,NA,TRBV2,CASSGGLGAGVKETQYF,TGTGCCAGCAGTGGGGGTTTGGGAGCGGGAGTGAAGGAGACCCAGTACTTC
TRBJ1-5,TRBD1,NA,TRBV7-2,CASSPGTGRNQPQHF,TGTGCCAGCAGCCCCGGGACAGGGAGGAATCAGCCCCAGCATTTT